This T cell receptor (beta chain) is drawn from a study of T cell changes during pregnancy in multiple sclerosis. Between the trimmed V and J ends, which lost 0 bases and 1 base, there was a span of 11 bases. Germline lookup yields CDR1 SGHDT and CDR2 YYEEEE. This CDR3 comprises 16 residues. The data were produced by immunoSEQ multiplex PCR, yet TCRdb's version contains in-frame clones alone and is incomplete. The data show around 41,000 clones, 91% seen once. The chain joins TRBV5-6 to TRBJ1-3; D is undetermined. Sequences were derived from CD4+ T cells from peripheral blood mononuclear cells, sampled in the third trimester of pregnancy. The sequence came from a female donor in good health, enrolled as a control in a pregnancy study. This CDR3 is CASSLGAFVSGNTIYF. CDR3 in DNA: TGTGCCAGCAGCTTGGGGGCTTTTGTATCTGGAAACACCATATATTTT.